The 8 T cell receptor beta chains listed next were all sequenced from one sample in a study of brain metastases from non-small cell lung cancer. The repertoire was sequenced with immunoSEQ multiplex PCR; TCRdb's copy has only in-frame clones and lacks some. Counted here are approximately 2,700 clones, 70% to 85% occurring once; the ten biggest clones make up 4.9%. The sequencing input was primary lung tumor tissue. Receptor source: a donor older than 35 with non-small cell lung cancer.

As regards this clone: This specimen includes other DNA sequences encoding the same CDR3. V usage is TRBV7-6 and J usage is TRBJ2-1, with D perhaps matching TRBD2 (6 bases). There are 15 residues in the CDR3. Germline CDR1 and CDR2: SGHVS and FNYEAQ. The V end was cut by 1 base, the J end by 5 bases, with 12 bases between. The CDR3 nucleotides are TGTGCCAGCAGCTTAGGCGGGGTTGGGAACAATGAGCAGTTCTTC. Protein sequence: CASSLGGVGNNEQFF.

This clone came up once. The V call is TRBV7-9, the J call TRBJ2-5; the D gene is possibly TRBD2 (6 bases). There are 16 residues in the CDR3. CDR1 and CDR2 from the germline V gene are SEHNR and FQNEAQ (reference sequence). V shed 2 bases and J shed 5 bases, with 18 bases lying between them. The CDR3 nucleotides are TGTGCCAGCAGCTTACCGCCGCGGGGACCTGGGGAGACCCAGTACTTC. This translates into CASSLPPRGPGETQYF.

The chain couples TRBV12-3 or TRBV12-4 to TRBJ2-5; TRBD1 matches at 8 bases. Trimming removed 5 bases from V and 4 bases from J; junction bases left unmatched: 3. The CDR3 is 13 amino acids. This CDR3 reads CASSNRGSETQYF. CDR3 in DNA: TGTGCCAGCAGTAACAGGGGGTCAGAGACCCAGTACTTC.

J is TRBJ1-5 and V is TRBV28; possible D gene TRBD1, 5 bases. In germline, CDR1 is MDHEN, CDR2 SYDVKM. The CDR3 has 18 amino acids. V was clipped by 6 bases and J by 4 bases, with 25 bases between them. For the CDR3, the DNA is TGTGCCAGCAGCACTTACCACGGGACGGATGGCTCTAATCAGCCCCAGCATTTT. It is translated as CASSTYHGTDGSNQPQHF.

The genes are TRBV7-9 and TRBJ2-6; 12 bases agree with TRBD1. After removal of 2 bases from V and 4 bases from J, the junction contained 6 bases not matched to a gene. The CDR3 contains 18 residues. The germline V gene encodes CDR1 SEHNR and CDR2 FQNEAQ (reference sequence). CDR3 sequence (DNA): TGTGCCAGCAGCTTATGGGGACAGGGGGCGGTCGGGGCCAACGTCCTGACTTTC. Translating gives CASSLWGQGAVGANVLTF.

This sequence joins TRBV12-3 or TRBV12-4 and TRBJ2-3; either TRBD1 or TRBD2 may fit D (5 bases each). Trimming removed 5 bases from V and 2 bases from J, with 8 bases in between. This CDR3 has 13 residues. The chain's CDR3 is CASSRGTTDTQYF. For the CDR3, the DNA is TGTGCCAGCAGTCGAGGGACCACAGATACGCAGTATTTT.

The V call is TRBV3-1 (or the pseudogene TRBV3-2), the J call TRBJ2-1; 13 bases line up with TRBD2. The CDR3 covers 19 residues. Trimming cost V 4 bases and J 5 bases; bases outside gene matches: 14. CDR1 and CDR2 from the germline V gene are LGHDT and YNNKEL (reference sequence). DNA of the CDR3: TGTGCCAGCAGCCGAAGGGTGGGCCCAGGACTAGCGGGAGACAATGAGCAGTTCTTC. Its protein product is CASSRRVGPGLAGDNEQFF.

This clone has only one observation. The chain employs TRBV11-2 and TRBJ2-3; 7 nucleotides line up with TRBD2. The germline V gene encodes CDR1 SGHAT and CDR2 FQNNGV. The V segment lost 5 bases and the J segment 5 bases; nucleotides outside the gene matches: 19. CDR3 length: 18 amino acids. The CDR3 reads CASSPRRVAGASVDTQYF. The DNA of the CDR3 is TGTGCCAGCAGCCCCCGGCGGGTGGCGGGAGCCTCTGTAGATACGCAGTATTTT.